Each of the 24 T cell receptor beta chains below was sequenced from the same sample in a study of cytomegalovirus exposure and HLA in healthy donors. Amplification used 60 Vbeta primers and 13 Jbeta primers. Sequenced by immunoSEQ multiplex PCR; TCRdb stores in-frame clones only, minus some. The sample consists of some 130,000 clones, about 77% of them appearing once. The material sequenced was PBMCs. These receptors were collected from a male donor in good health and CMV-seronegative.

This clone was counted only a few times. The chain uses TRBV7-6 and TRBJ1-4, with D hard to call. The germline CDR1 and CDR2 sequences are SGHVS and FNYEAQ. The CDR3 loop spans 16 amino acids. V was shortened by 3 bases and J by 3 bases, with 14 bases between the two germline ends. The CDR3: CASSFYTGGANEKLFF. The CDR3 DNA follows: TGTGCCAGCAGCTTTTATACCGGCGGGGCTAATGAAAAACTGTTTTTT.

The V gene is TRBV9, the J gene TRBJ1-1; TRBD1 matches at 10 bases. Germline V gives CDR1 SGDLS, CDR2 YYNGEE. V shed 3 bases, J shed 5 bases, and the junction held 7 bases outside the gene matches. The CDR3 length is 15 residues. The CDR3 DNA reads TGTGCCAGCAGCGAAACGGACAGGGGGTGGACTGAAGCTTTCTTT. It encodes CASSETDRGWTEAFF.

The V call is TRBV29-1, the J call TRBJ2-3, with 8 nucleotides matching TRBD2. The CDR3 spans 12 residues. The germline V gene has CDR1 SQVTM and CDR2 ANQGSEA. The trim removed 5 bases at V and 6 bases at J, leaving 4 bases unmatched. Here the CDR3 DNA reads TGCAGCGTTCGGGGGGGCGCGGATACGCAGTATTTT. Amino acids: CSVRGGADTQYF.

This clone was counted between two and nine times. The V gene is TRBV11-2, the J gene TRBJ2-1; tentatively, D is TRBD2 (5 bases). The CDR3 contains 19 residues. Germline V CDR1 and CDR2: SGHAT, FQNNGV. V was trimmed by 2 bases and J by 5 bases, leaving 25 bases between them. The CDR3 sequence: CASSLLVSWAGGFNNEQFF. CDR3 bases: TGTGCCAGCAGCTTATTGGTTTCGTGGGCGGGCGGTTTTAACAATGAGCAGTTCTTC.

This rearrangement joins TRBV27 to TRBJ1-5; D might be TRBD1 (5 bases). In germline, CDR1 is MNHEY, CDR2 SMNVEV (reference sequence). Trimming took off 3 bases at V and 3 bases at J, with 12 bases between the two ends. This CDR3 spans 15 amino acids. The CDR3 sequence: CASSFSGAYNQPQHF. The CDR3 DNA reads TGTGCCAGCAGTTTTTCTGGGGCGTACAATCAGCCCCAGCATTTT.

The chain recombines TRBV27 with TRBJ2-7, with D maybe TRBD1 (6 bases). V dropped 2 bases and J dropped 3 bases, with 11 bases sitting between them. Germline V gene data show CDR1 as MNHEY and CDR2 as SMNVEV (reference sequence). The CDR3 is made up of 14 amino acids. The CDR3 sequence is CASSLRTGSYEQYF. Written as DNA, the CDR3 is TGTGCCAGCAGTTTACGTACAGGGAGCTACGAGCAGTACTTC.

V gene TRBV7-8 combines with J gene TRBJ2-1; 10 nucleotides line up with TRBD2. V was clipped by 5 bases and J by 5 bases; unmatched bases: 6. CDR3 size: 15 residues. Per the germline V gene, CDR1 is SGHVS and CDR2 is FQNEAQ. The DNA of the CDR3 is TGTGCCAGCAGCGCCGGACTAGCGGCTAACAATGAGCAGTTCTTC. It encodes CASSAGLAANNEQFF.

V and J are TRBV18 and TRBJ1-3, with a possible D match to TRBD1 (6 bases). Looked up from germline, CDR1 is KGHSH and CDR2 is LQKENI. The CDR3 loop spans 16 amino acids. The V end lost 2 bases, the J end lost 10 bases, and 21 bases lay between the germline ends. The CDR3 is CASSPGSGGRGGTIYF. CDR3 in DNA: TGTGCCAGCTCACCAGGTTCGGGCGGCCGAGGGGGTACCATATATTTT.

This sequence joins TRBV5-5 and TRBJ1-5; D might be TRBD1 (5 bases). CDR3 length: 16 amino acids. The V gene lost 2 bases and the J gene lost 1 base, with 13 bases spanning the gap. The V gene's germline CDR1 is SGHKS and CDR2 YYEKEE (reference sequence). The CDR3 spells CASSFRAGGSNQPQHF. The CDR3 coding sequence is TGTGCCAGCAGCTTCAGGGCAGGAGGGAGCAATCAGCCCCAGCATTTT.

This clone was counted between two and nine times. The chain combines TRBV2 with TRBJ1-3; the D gene is possibly TRBD1 (5 bases). Germline CDR1 SNHLY, CDR2 FYNNEI. The germline V and J ends were trimmed by 6 bases and 2 bases, with 11 bases remaining between them. CDR3 size: 14 residues. CDR3 DNA: TGTGCCAGCAGCCAAGCGGGGGCTGGAAACACCATATATTTT. Its translation: CASSQAGAGNTIYF.

V and J are TRBV7-3 and TRBJ2-1, with a tentative D call TRBD1 (6 bases). The CDR3 covers 13 residues. Germline V gives CDR1 SGHTA, CDR2 FQGTGA. Trimming took 5 bases from V and 6 from J, leaving 11 bases between them. The CDR3 nucleotides are TGTGCCAGCAGCACGGACAGCCTCAATGAGCAGTTCTTC. Its protein is CASSTDSLNEQFF.

The V gene is TRBV6-1, the J gene TRBJ1-3; D uncertain. Germline loops: CDR1 MNHNS, CDR2 SASEGT. This CDR3 has 13 amino acids. V dropped 4 bases and J dropped 1 base, with 5 bases sitting between them. CDR3 coding DNA: TGTGCCAGCAGTGCGGGGTCTGGAAACACCATATATTTT. Its translation is CASSAGSGNTIYF.

The rearrangement uses TRBV7-2 and TRBJ2-3, with TRBD2 matching over 8 bases. Germline-derived CDR1 and CDR2 are SGHTA and FQGNSA. The trim removed 3 bases at V and 0 bases at J, leaving 5 bases unmatched. This CDR3 is built from 16 residues. The CDR3 nucleotides read TGTGCCAGCAGCTTGGGGACTAGTGTAAGCACAGATACGCAGTATTTT. Residues: CASSLGTSVSTDTQYF. Looking up the rest from reference TRBV7-2 and TRBJ2-3 gives the full variable domain: GAGVSQSPSNKVTEKGKDVELRCDPISGHTALYWYRQSLGQGLEFLIYFQGNSAPDKSGLPSDRFSAERTGGSVSTLTIQRTQQEDSAVYLCASSLGTSVSTDTQYFGPGTRLTVL.

This sequence joins TRBV18 and TRBJ2-7; 13 bases map to TRBD2. This CDR3 has 15 amino acids. With 6 bases clipped from V and 4 bases from J, the junction kept 6 bases outside the gene matches. Germline V gene data show CDR1 as KGHSH and CDR2 as LQKENI. The CDR3 protein is CASSPRTSGSYEQYF. DNA of the CDR3: TGTGCCAGCTCCCCTCGGACTAGCGGGAGTTACGAGCAGTACTTC.

The gene calls are TRBV30 and TRBJ2-7, with 8 bases lining up with TRBD2. J gave up 2 bases and V 8 bases, and 5 bases lay outside the gene matches. The CDR3 is made up of 12 amino acids. The germline CDR1 and CDR2 sequences are GTSNPN and SVGIG (reference sequence). Written as DNA, the CDR3 is TGTGCCAGTAGCGGGATCACCTACGAGCAGTACTTC. Residues: CASSGITYEQYF. Full variable domain (outside the CDR3, taken from reference TRBV30 and TRBJ2-7): SQTIHQWPATLVQPVGSPLSLECTVEGTSNPNLYWYRQAAGRGLQLLFYSVGIGQISSEVPQNLSASRPQDRQFILSSKKLLLSDSGFYLCASSGITYEQYFGPGTRLTVT.

The chain employs TRBV10-3 and TRBJ2-3, with 16 nucleotides matching TRBD2. Germline-derived CDR1 and CDR2 are ENHRY and SYGVKD. V dropped 6 bases and J dropped 6; count of bases not matched to a gene: 12. This CDR3 has 18 residues. The CDR3 reads CAISNPGTSGRAGDTQYF. The CDR3 coding sequence is TGTGCCATCAGCAACCCTGGGACTAGCGGGAGGGCAGGGGATACGCAGTATTTT.

J is TRBJ1-1 and V is TRBV10-2, with 9 nucleotides matching TRBD1. This CDR3 comprises 13 residues. Per the germline V gene, CDR1 is WSHSY and CDR2 is SAAADI. Unmatched junction bases numbered 4, after V lost 8 bases and J lost 3 bases. For the CDR3, the DNA is TGCGCCAGCGCGACAGGGGGTTACACTGAAGCTTTCTTT. Amino acid sequence: CASATGGYTEAFF.

Concerning this clone: The same CDR3 can be traced to other DNA sequences in this sample. CDR3 DNA: TGCGCCAGCAGCTTGGTAGTGGGGAGGGACACTGAAGCTTTCTTT. Residues: CASSLVVGRDTEAFF. This chain links TRBV5-1 with TRBJ1-1; D not resolved. The V end was cut by 0 bases, the J end by 3 bases, with 12 bases between. Germline CDR1 and CDR2: SGHRS and YFSETQ. CDR3 length equals 15 residues. The variable domain in full, completed from reference TRBV5-1 and TRBJ1-1, reads KAGVTQTPRYLIKTRGQQVTLSCSPISGHRSVSWYQQTPGQGLQFLFEYFSETQRNKGNFPGRFSGRQFSNSRSEMNVSTLELGDSALYLCASSLVVGRDTEAFFGQGTRLTVV.

J is TRBJ1-1 and V is TRBV4-2, with D possibly matching TRBD1 (5 bases). The germline V gene encodes CDR1 LGHNA and CDR2 YNFKEQ. V lost 3 bases and J 4 bases, leaving 12 bases between the germline ends. The CDR3 covers 14 residues. As DNA, the CDR3 is TGTGCCAGCAGCCATGGGGGGTTGGGCACTGAAGCTTTCTTT. It encodes CASSHGGLGTEAFF.

This clone was observed a handful of times. The genes are TRBV4-3 and TRBJ1-1, with 7 positions matching TRBD1. Germline V CDR1 and CDR2: LGHNA, YSLEER. The CDR3 has 15 residues. J gave up 4 bases and V 3 bases, and 8 bases lay outside the gene matches. The chain's CDR3 is CASSQIGRGFTEAFF. The CDR3 region has the DNA TGCGCCAGCAGCCAGATTGGCAGGGGGTTCACTGAAGCTTTCTTT.

This clone was seen a single time. The chain uses TRBV19 and TRBJ1-1, with TRBD1 matching over 7 bases. The V and J ends lost 10 bases and 0 bases, in that order; junction bases with no gene match: 8. Germline values: CDR1 LNHDA, CDR2 SQIVND (reference sequence). This CDR3 is built from 14 residues. The CDR3 DNA reads as TGTGCCACCTCCAGGGGGGAGGTGAACACTGAAGCTTTCTTT. Protein sequence: CATSRGEVNTEAFF.

The J gene is TRBJ2-7, the V gene TRBV25-1; TRBD2 is a possible D gene (5 bases). V lost 4 bases and J lost 9, with 22 bases in between. The CDR3 has 15 residues. Germline V gene data show CDR1 as MGHDK and CDR2 as SYGVNS. The CDR3 spells CASSGRGVEGMGQYF. CDR3 DNA sequence: TGTGCCAGCAGTGGACGGGGAGTCGAGGGTATGGGGCAGTACTTC.

The J gene is TRBJ1-3, the V gene TRBV19, with D tentatively TRBD1 (6 bases). CDR1 LNHDA and CDR2 SQIVND come from the germline V gene (reference sequence). V shed 4 bases and J shed 2 bases, with 18 bases lying between them. This CDR3 contains 17 residues. The CDR3 region is CASSTHGRGNPGNTIYF. The CDR3 region has the DNA TGTGCCAGTAGTACCCACGGCAGGGGTAATCCTGGAAACACCATATATTTT.

The chain employs TRBV7-9 and TRBJ2-7, with D tentatively TRBD2 (5 bases). The CDR3 totals 15 residues. Trimming removed 5 bases from V and 6 bases from J, with 20 bases in between. The germline gives CDR1 SEHNR, CDR2 FQNEAQ (reference sequence). CDR3 amino acids: CASSTRRADSGEQYF. CDR3 sequence (DNA): TGTGCCAGCAGCACCCGGCGGGCGGACTCTGGCGAGCAGTACTTC.